A selection of T cell receptor beta chains follows, all from one sample in a study of blood T cell repertoires in COVID-19. Data came from immunoSEQ multiplex PCR; TCRdb stores just in-frame clones and leaves some out. This sample has over 200,000 clones, with 85% found just once. Sample: PBMCs or T cells enriched from blood (not recorded which). Receptors originate from a man in his forties who had recovered from COVID-19. Both conserved end residues are part of each CDR3. Each record gives: D gene, V gene, clone size, J gene, CDR3 DNA, CDR3 protein. The D gene is left open where the match is weak. Clone size is shown for a subset of rows, as once, few, many or a class of expanded clone.

>TRBD1|TRBV30|.|TRBJ1-1
TGTGCCTGGAGTGTACAAGCCGGCAGGGGGGACACTGAAGCTTTCTTT
CAWSVQAGRGDTEAFF
>.|TRBV12-3/TRBV12-4|.|TRBJ1-5
TGTGCCAGCAGTTTGGGGGGGAGTCAGCCCCAGCATTTT
CASSLGGSQPQHF
>.|TRBV5-5|.|TRBJ1-1
TGTGCCAGCAGCCGAAGGGGGACGGGGAACACTGAAGCTTTCTTT
CASSRRGTGNTEAFF
>TRBD2|TRBV29-1|.|TRBJ2-5
TGCAGCGTGGGACTAGCGGCCGCGTACCAAGAGACCCAGTACTTC
CSVGLAAAYQETQYF
>TRBD1|TRBV3-1/TRBV3-2|.|TRBJ1-5
TGTGCCAGCAGCAGGGACAGGACTCAGCCCCAGCATTTT
CASSRDRTQPQHF
>TRBD1|TRBV28|.|TRBJ2-7
TGTGCCAGCATGTCGGGACAGGGGGTTTACGAGCAGTACTTC
CASMSGQGVYEQYF
>TRBD2|TRBV15|once|TRBJ2-1
TGTGCCACCAGCAGGGGGGGTAGCGGGCGTGAGCAGTTCTTC
CATSRGGSGREQFF
>TRBD2|TRBV25-1|.|TRBJ2-5
TGTGCCAGCAGTGATCCGGCTAGCGGGAGTGGTCAAGAGACCCAGTACTTC
CASSDPASGSGQETQYF
>.|TRBV19|.|TRBJ2-5
TGTGCCAGTAGTTTCAGGACAGCTCAAGAGACCCAGTACTTC
CASSFRTAQETQYF
>.|TRBV7-2|.|TRBJ1-3
TGTGCCAGCAGCCCGACGCCGGCAGGGGTACCTGGAAACACCATATATTTT
CASSPTPAGVPGNTIYF
>TRBD2|TRBV3-1/TRBV3-2|.|TRBJ2-5
TGTGCCAGCAGCCAAGACCCGGCTAGCGGGAGGGCCACCCAAGAGACCCAGTACTTC
CASSQDPASGRATQETQYF
>TRBD2|TRBV5-1|.|TRBJ2-7
TGCGCCAGCAGCTTGGCCGGGCTAGCGGGAGGGCCGGGTGAGCAGTACTTC
CASSLAGLAGGPGEQYF
>.|TRBV13|.|TRBJ1-2
TGTGCCAGCAGCTTAGGTACGGGACAAGGATCCTATGGCTACACCTTC
CASSLGTGQGSYGYTF
>TRBD2|TRBV7-7|few|TRBJ2-5
TGTGCTAGCAGCTTAGGGGCTAGCGGGAGGGGACAAGAGACCCAGTACTTC
CASSLGASGRGQETQYF
>TRBD2|TRBV6-4|.|TRBJ2-1
TGTGCCAGCGCCCCGGGACTAGCAAGACGGAATGAGCAGTTCTTC
CASAPGLARRNEQFF
>TRBD1|TRBV15|.|TRBJ2-1
TGTGCCACCAGCAGAGATATTGGGACAGGGGGTCGAAGCTCCTACAATGAGCAGTTCTTC
CATSRDIGTGGRSSYNEQFF
>TRBD1|TRBV14|.|TRBJ1-1
TGTGCCAGCAGCCGGCGACAGGGAAAAGGGGACACTGAAGCTTTCTTT
CASSRRQGKGDTEAFF
>.|TRBV7-2|.|TRBJ1-2
TGTGCCAGCAGCTTAGTCCCAGGGGGCTACACCTTC
CASSLVPGGYTF
>.|TRBV5-4|.|TRBJ1-4
TGTGCCAGCAGCTTGGCACAGGGTCGAGGGGCTAATGAAAAACTGTTTTTT
CASSLAQGRGANEKLFF
>.|TRBV9|.|TRBJ2-3
TGTGCCAGTGGGGCGGGGTTGTTGTCTGGCACAGATACGCAGTATTTT
CASGAGLLSGTDTQYF
>TRBD2|TRBV4-2|.|TRBJ2-1
TGTGCCAGCAGCCAAGCCTTGACTAGCGGGAGGTTCAATGAGCAGTTCTTC
CASSQALTSGRFNEQFF
>.|TRBV4-1|.|TRBJ1-1
TGCGCCAGCAGCCAGGCAGGGGAGTTCACTGAAGCTTTCTTT
CASSQAGEFTEAFF
>.|TRBV6-5|many|TRBJ2-7
TGTGCCAGCAGTTACGGGCGTACGGACGAGCAGTACTTC
CASSYGRTDEQYF
>TRBD1|TRBV5-4|.|TRBJ2-7
TGTGCCAGCAGCTTCGTCGGGGACAGGGGGCATGAGCAGTACTTC
CASSFVGDRGHEQYF
>TRBD1|TRBV24-1|.|TRBJ2-5
TGTGCCACCAGTGTCCTGGACAGGGTAGGAGAGACCCAGTACTTC
CATSVLDRVGETQYF
>TRBD1|TRBV24-1|.|TRBJ2-7
TGTGCCACCAGTGATTTCCGGACAGGGGACTACGAGCAGTACTTC
CATSDFRTGDYEQYF
>TRBD1|TRBV13|.|TRBJ1-2
TGTGCCAGCAGCTTTACAGGGGACTATGGCTACACCTTC
CASSFTGDYGYTF
>.|TRBV21-1|.|TRBJ1-6
TGTGCCAGCAGCGTCCGGGTCTTCTATAATTCACCCCTCCACTTT
CASSVRVFYNSPLHF
>TRBD1|TRBV28|.|TRBJ2-5
TGTGCCAGCAGCTCCGGACAGGGGATTCAAGAGACCCAGTACTTC
CASSSGQGIQETQYF
>TRBD2|TRBV5-4|.|TRBJ2-2
TGTGCCAGCAGTAAGCCCGGGACTAGCGGGAGCACCGGGGAGCTGTTTTTT
CASSKPGTSGSTGELFF
>.|TRBV25-1|.|TRBJ2-7
TGTGCCAGCAGTGAATGGTTGGGCAACTCCTACGAGCAGTACTTC
CASSEWLGNSYEQYF
>TRBD2|TRBV3-1/TRBV3-2|.|TRBJ2-1
TGTGCCACGACGAACGGCCAGAATCCGGGACTAGCGGGAGCTGAGCAGTTCTTC
CATTNGQNPGLAGAEQFF
>.|TRBV5-1|.|TRBJ1-5
TGCGCCAGCAGCTTGCGGATCAGGAGGAATAGCAATCAGCCCCAGCATTTT
CASSLRIRRNSNQPQHF
>.|TRBV7-9|.|TRBJ1-5
TGTGCCAGCAGCTGGCCGGGGGGCAATCAGCCCCAGCATTTT
CASSWPGGNQPQHF
>.|TRBV29-1|.|TRBJ1-6
TGCAGCGTTGGGCAGGGTGATTCACCCCTCCACTTT
CSVGQGDSPLHF
>TRBD1|TRBV19|.|TRBJ1-5
TGTGCCAGTAGCCGGGACAGGGATCAGCCCCAGCATTTT
CASSRDRDQPQHF
>TRBD2|TRBV6-5|.|TRBJ2-1
TGTGCCAGCAGTTACTCGACTAGCGGGGCAAATGAGCAGTTCTTC
CASSYSTSGANEQFF
>.|TRBV11-3|.|TRBJ2-1
TGTGCCAGCAGCTTTGATTCCCGCGAGAGCTCCTACAATGAGCAGTTCTTC
CASSFDSRESSYNEQFF
>.|TRBV7-2|.|TRBJ2-7
TGTGCCAGCAGCTCCCCCCCACGAGCCTACGAGCAGTACTTC
CASSSPPRAYEQYF
>.|TRBV28|.|TRBJ2-5
TGTGCCAGCAGTCCGTCAAGACTAGGACCAGAGACCCAGTACTTC
CASSPSRLGPETQYF
>.|TRBV28|few|TRBJ2-3
TGTGCCAGCAGTTTTACAGGGATTAGGACAGATACGCAGTATTTT
CASSFTGIRTDTQYF
>TRBD2|TRBV3-1/TRBV3-2|.|TRBJ2-5
TGTGCCAGCAGCCAACGGCGGGAGCCGCGACAAGAGACCCAGTACTTC
CASSQRREPRQETQYF
>TRBD1|TRBV6-1|.|TRBJ1-2
TGTGCCAGCAGTGATCAAGGACAGGGAGTAGGTTACGGCTACACCTTC
CASSDQGQGVGYGYTF
>TRBD2|TRBV15|.|TRBJ2-5
TGTGCCACCAGCAGAGAGCCGTTCGTAGCGGGAGGAGGCGAGACCCAGTACTTC
CATSREPFVAGGGETQYF
>.|TRBV19|.|TRBJ1-4
TGTGCCAGTATGAGGACAGCGAATGAAAAACTGTTTTTT
CASMRTANEKLFF
>TRBD1|TRBV10-2|.|TRBJ1-1
TGCGCCAGCTTAGGACAGGGTGGGGTTCGGACTGAAGCTTTCTTT
CASLGQGGVRTEAFF
>.|TRBV6-5|.|TRBJ1-5
TGTGCCAGCAGCTCTTCAGGGGTGAGCAATCAGCCCCAGCATTTT
CASSSSGVSNQPQHF
>.|TRBV29-1|once|TRBJ2-1
TGCAGCGTTGAAGGTTTGGTCCGGGGAAGCTCCTACAATGAGCAGTTCTTC
CSVEGLVRGSSYNEQFF
>TRBD1|TRBV6-5|once|TRBJ1-1
TGTGCCAGCAGTTTAGACAGGGTGAACACTGAAGCTTTCTTT
CASSLDRVNTEAFF
>TRBD2|TRBV6-5|.|TRBJ2-7
TGTGCCAGCAGTTACACCAAATTTACTAGCGATCCGCAGTACTTC
CASSYTKFTSDPQYF